The rows below give T cell receptor beta chains drawn from one sample of a study of regulatory T cells in long-lasting Graves disease. TCRdb re-analysed the multiplex PCR reads in MiXCR, keeping a single row per CDR3 protein. The sample comprises under 300,000 distinct CDR3 sequences, 20% to 25% of which are singletons, and approximately 13% rests with the top ten. Sequenced here: peripheral blood mononuclear cells (PBMCs), sampled at new diagnosis, from a patient treated with antithyroid drugs. These TCRs come from a female donor with Graves disease. CDR3s include the opening cysteine and the closing phenylalanine or tryptophan. The D gene is left open where the match is weak. A row's size may be missing; if present it is once, few, many or a size class.

TRBJ2-5 TRBV20-1 many TRBD2 TGCAGTGCTAGAGTTCTAGCGGAAGAGACCCAGTACTTC CSARVLAEETQYF
TRBJ1-1 TRBV20-1 many NA TGCAGTGCTAAACAGGCCTTTGAAGCTTTCTTT CSAKQAFEAFF
TRBJ2-1 TRBV11-3 many NA TGTGCCAGCAGCGCGAATCGGGGTAACAATGAGCAGTTCTTC CASSANRGNNEQFF
TRBJ1-5 TRBV28 many NA TGTGCCAGCAGATCCATAGCAGGGTCGGGCAATCAGCCCCAGCATTTT CASRSIAGSGNQPQHF
TRBJ2-5 TRBV7-9 many NA TGTGCCAGCAGCTTAGCGGGAGAGGGGAAGACCCAGTACTTC CASSLAGEGKTQYF
TRBJ1-3 TRBV12-3/TRBV12-4 many TRBD1 TGTGCCAGCAGTACAGGGGCTGGAAACACCATATATTTT CASSTGAGNTIYF
TRBJ2-7 TRBV19 NA NA TGTGCCAGTAGGCCGGGTCACACCTCCTACGAGCAGTACTTC CASRPGHTSYEQYF
TRBJ1-1 TRBV12-3/TRBV12-4 many NA TGTGCCAGCAGTTTCATAGGGGCCGGAACTGAAGCTTTCTTT CASSFIGAGTEAFF
TRBJ2-1 TRBV4-3 many TRBD2 TGCGCCAGCAGCCAAGTCCCCGGGACTAGCCTCTCGGATGAGCAGTTCTTC CASSQVPGTSLSDEQFF
TRBJ2-7 TRBV6-1 many NA TGTGCCAGCAGTCTCGCGGGACAGCCCTACGAGCAGTACTTC CASSLAGQPYEQYF
TRBJ2-7 TRBV3-1 NA NA TGTGCAAGCAGCCTCCGGGGCTACGAGCAGTGCTTC CASSLRGYEQCF
TRBJ1-4 TRBV7-9 many TRBD1 TGTGCCAGCGGGTCGGCAGGGGGCGGTGAAAAACTGTTTTTT CASGSAGGGEKLFF
TRBJ1-2 TRBV5-1 many NA TGCGCCAGCAGCCAGTCGATGTCAAACTATGGCTACACCTTC CASSQSMSNYGYTF
TRBJ2-3 TRBV10-2 NA NA TGCGCCAGCAGTGAGTCCCTAGCGCCAGATACGCAGTATTTT CASSESLAPDTQYF
TRBJ2-1 TRBV12-3/TRBV12-4 many TRBD2 TGTGCCAGCAGGGCCGCATCGGGACTAGCGGGAGGGGTTGAGCAGTTCTTC CASRAASGLAGGVEQFF
TRBJ1-1 TRBV28 many NA TGTGCCAGCAGTTCACAGGGCCGGAGCAACACTGACGCTTTCTTT CASSSQGRSNTDAFF
TRBJ1-6 TRBV28 many NA TGTGCCAGCAGTCCGGTCTCGACTGGATCACCCCTCCACTTT CASSPVSTGSPLHF